The clone carrying this TCR beta chain occurred once. The record originates from a study of blood T cell repertoires in COVID-19. Study overall: Nucleic acid was either cDNA or gDNA, and it came from T cells, B-cell-depleted T cells, or PBMCs.

TCRdb keeps only in-frame clones here, not all; method: immunoSEQ multiplex PCR. Of 300,000 to 450,000 clones in the sample, around 87% were seen once. J lost 0 bases, V lost 7 bases, and 3 bases had no gene match. The CDR3 spans 16 residues. Germline assignment: CDR1 WSHSY and CDR2 SAAADI. The sequencing input was PBMCs or T cells enriched from blood (not recorded which). The chain carries TRBV10-2 and TRBJ2-1; the match to TRBD2 covers 13 bases. This TCR was sampled from a man aged 35 to 55 in a cohort exposed to, infected with or recovered from COVID-19 (not recorded which). CDR3 protein: CASIGLAGASYNEQFF. For the CDR3, the DNA is TGCGCCAGCATCGGACTAGCGGGGGCCTCCTACAATGAGCAGTTCTTC.